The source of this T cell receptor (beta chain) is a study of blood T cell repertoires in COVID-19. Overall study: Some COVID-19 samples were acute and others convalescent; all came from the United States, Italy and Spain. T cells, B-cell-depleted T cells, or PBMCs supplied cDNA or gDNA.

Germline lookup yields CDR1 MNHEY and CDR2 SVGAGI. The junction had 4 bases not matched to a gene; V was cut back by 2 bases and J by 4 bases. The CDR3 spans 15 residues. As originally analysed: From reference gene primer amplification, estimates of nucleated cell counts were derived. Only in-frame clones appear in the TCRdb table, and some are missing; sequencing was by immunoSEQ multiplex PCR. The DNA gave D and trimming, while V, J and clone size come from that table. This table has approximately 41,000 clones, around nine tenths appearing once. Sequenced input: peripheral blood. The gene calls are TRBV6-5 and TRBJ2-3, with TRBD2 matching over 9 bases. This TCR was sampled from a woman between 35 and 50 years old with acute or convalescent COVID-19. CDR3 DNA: TGTGCCAGCAGTTACGGAGCGGGGGGAGCAGATACGCAGTATTTT. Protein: CASSYGAGGADTQYF.